This T cell receptor beta chain was found in a study of CD4+ T cells in melanoma. With 4 bases removed from V and 5 bases from J, the gap between germline ends came to 14 bases. Germline V gives CDR1 SEHNR, CDR2 FQNEAQ (reference sequence). The CDR3 spans 14 residues. Here immunoSEQ multiplex PCR was the method, and the copy in TCRdb shows in-frame clones only, minus some. The sample has roughly 15,000 clones; approximately 62% are singletons. In this sample, this clone turned up a few times. This rearrangement joins TRBV7-9 to TRBJ2-5, with TRBD2 as a possible D gene (5 bases). Sequenced material: cells from a culture (not recorded whether cultured in vitro). This receptor was identified in a human donor with melanoma. The CDR3 sequence: CASSSSSSGETQYF. The CDR3 DNA is TGTGCCAGCAGCTCTTCTAGCTCTGGCGAGACCCAGTACTTC.